This TCR beta chain was identified during a study of blood T cell repertoires in COVID-19. Repertoires were generated with immunoSEQ multiplex PCR, while TCRdb's copy carries only in-frame clones and drops some. This table has roughly 50,000 clones, roughly 90% appearing once. The CDR3 covers 15 residues. Germline CDR1 and CDR2: SGHDN and FVKESK. Trimming at V came to 4 bases and at J to 7 bases, leaving 9 bases not matched to a gene. This chain uses TRBV14 with TRBJ2-1; 8 nucleotides line up with TRBD2. The clonotype originates from a human donor in a cohort sampled during active COVID-19. Source material: peripheral blood. The CDR3 region is CASSLLAGGRNEQFF. DNA of the CDR3: TGTGCCAGCAGCCTCCTGGCGGGGGGCCGGAATGAGCAGTTCTTC.